This T cell receptor (beta chain) was recorded in a study of PD-1 blockade in classical Hodgkin lymphoma. Study overall: Patients were given intravenous nivolumab, 3 mg/kg, every 2 weeks.

Study-level results: Later analyses included only patients treated at least 1 year post-ASCT. According to reports, newly diagnosed patients had lower baseline TCR diversity than healthy donors, and relapsed/refractory patients had lower baseline TCR diversity still. By C4D1 there was a significant rise in CD4+ TCR diversity but not in CD8+ TCR diversity.

Sequencing was performed with immunoSEQ multiplex PCR; in TCRdb, only in-frame clones are kept and a portion is missing. The sample contains tens of thousands of clones, around 81% of which appear only once. This CDR3 has 17 amino acids. Germline loops: CDR1 ENHRY, CDR2 SYGVKD. Trimming cost V 8 bases and J 0 bases; bases outside gene matches: 13. Points on this clone: Its target is not known.

The sample's time point: cycle 4 day 1 (C4D1), after less than seven weeks of nivolumab. Each patient experienced a relapse that followed autologous stem cell transplantation, and brentuximab vedotin exposure varied. The receptor comes from a human donor with classical Hodgkin lymphoma. V is TRBV10-3 and J is TRBJ2-1; 7 bases fit TRBD2. Here the sequenced sample was peripheral blood mononuclear cells (PBMCs), taken before the fourth cycle of nivolumab. This CDR3 is CAISGTMGGSSYNEQFF. The CDR3 DNA reads as TGTGCCATCTCCGGGACTATGGGGGGTAGCTCCTACAATGAGCAGTTCTTC.